These T cell receptor beta chains were read from a single sample in a study of control samples from healthy donors and cancer patients. Assay used: immunoSEQ multiplex PCR; TCRdb lists only in-frame clones, some missing. In the table there are over 150,000 clones, approximately 94% of which are singletons. Specimen: PBMCs. Receptors were obtained from a man in his 60s with colorectal cancer. Both conserved end residues are part of each CDR3. The D gene is left open where the match is weak. Clone size, where shown, is once, few, many, or a class for clones that have expanded.

DNA: TGTGCCAGCAGTTTAGGACGGATCTACGAGCAGTACTTC
CDR3: CASSLGRIYEQYF
V: TRBV12-3/TRBV12-4
D: .
J: TRBJ2-7
size: once
length: 13

DNA: TGCGCCAGCAGCCAAGGGGACACAGCTAACTATGGCTACACCTTC
CDR3: CASSQGDTANYGYTF
V: TRBV4-3
D: .
J: TRBJ1-2
size: .
length: 15

DNA: TGTGCCAGTAGTCGACCCTACAGGGGGGCGAAACTGTTTTTT
CDR3: CASSRPYRGAKLFF
V: TRBV19
D: TRBD1
J: TRBJ1-4
size: .
length: 14

DNA: TGTGCCTGGAGTGTTCAGTCTGACACTGAAGCTTTCTTT
CDR3: CAWSVQSDTEAFF
V: TRBV30
D: .
J: TRBJ1-1
size: .
length: 13

DNA: TGTGCCTGGAGTGGGGGTGATATCTACGAGCAGTACTTC
CDR3: CAWSGGDIYEQYF
V: TRBV30
D: .
J: TRBJ2-7
size: .
length: 13

DNA: TGTGCCAGCAGCTCCCATCGGACAGGTCCAGAGACCCAGTACTTC
CDR3: CASSSHRTGPETQYF
V: TRBV7-9
D: TRBD1
J: TRBJ2-5
size: .
length: 15

DNA: TGTGCCAGCAGCTCCTCAGGGGGGGAACCTAACTATGGCTACACCTTC
CDR3: CASSSSGGEPNYGYTF
V: TRBV7-9
D: TRBD1
J: TRBJ1-2
size: .
length: 16

DNA: TGTGCCATCAGTGAGTCCCAGGGGACCTATGGCTACACCTTC
CDR3: CAISESQGTYGYTF
V: TRBV10-3
D: .
J: TRBJ1-2
size: .
length: 14

DNA: TGTGCCAGCAGCCAGGCAGGCTCTGGAAACACCATATATTTT
CDR3: CASSQAGSGNTIYF
V: TRBV3-1/TRBV3-2
D: .
J: TRBJ1-3
size: .
length: 14

DNA: TGTGCCAGCAGCCAAGGAGGTTTCTCTGGAAACACCATATATTTT
CDR3: CASSQGGFSGNTIYF
V: TRBV3-1/TRBV3-2
D: .
J: TRBJ1-3
size: .
length: 15

DNA: TGTGCCAGTAGCCTCGACTGGGGGGCGGATCAGCCCCAGCATTTT
CDR3: CASSLDWGADQPQHF
V: TRBV19
D: .
J: TRBJ1-5
size: .
length: 15

DNA: TGTGCCAGCAGTTCAACAGGGGGGCCCTCCTACGAGCAGTACTTC
CDR3: CASSSTGGPSYEQYF
V: TRBV7-2
D: TRBD1
J: TRBJ2-7
size: .
length: 15

DNA: TGTGCCAGCAGCTTATTACAGGGGAACTATGGCTACACCTTC
CDR3: CASSLLQGNYGYTF
V: TRBV5-5
D: TRBD1
J: TRBJ1-2
size: once
length: 14

DNA: TGCGCCAGCGGCTCCGGAATTGGAGATACGCAGTATTTT
CDR3: CASGSGIGDTQYF
V: TRBV5-1
D: .
J: TRBJ2-3
size: once
length: 13

DNA: TGCGCCAGCAGCCAAAAGGTCAGGGGAGCAGGAAGCACTGAAGCTTTCTTT
CDR3: CASSQKVRGAGSTEAFF
V: TRBV4-3
D: .
J: TRBJ1-1
size: .
length: 17

DNA: TGTGCCAGCAGTCAAGGACGGGGCGGCTACACCTTC
CDR3: CASSQGRGGYTF
V: TRBV2
D: .
J: TRBJ1-2
size: .
length: 12

DNA: TGCACCAGCAGCCCCGCCGGGACAGGTGGACAGCCCCAGCATTTT
CDR3: CTSSPAGTGGQPQHF
V: TRBV1
D: .
J: TRBJ1-5
size: .
length: 15

DNA: TGTGCCAGCAGTCCCGGGGGAAGCAATCAGCCCCAGCATTTT
CDR3: CASSPGGSNQPQHF
V: TRBV28
D: .
J: TRBJ1-5
size: .
length: 14

DNA: TGTGCCAGCAGCTTAGGCACACAAGAGACCCAGTACTTC
CDR3: CASSLGTQETQYF
V: TRBV7-2
D: .
J: TRBJ2-5
size: .
length: 13

DNA: TGTGCCAGCAGCTCCCGATATGGAAACGACGAGCAGTACTTC
CDR3: CASSSRYGNDEQYF
V: TRBV11-2
D: .
J: TRBJ2-7
size: .
length: 14

DNA: TGTGCCAGCAGCTTGTCACAGGGAGCCACTAATTCACCCCTCCACTTT
CDR3: CASSLSQGATNSPLHF
V: TRBV5-4
D: .
J: TRBJ1-6
size: .
length: 16

DNA: TGTGCCAGCAGCTCCGGGACAGCCACAACTAATGAAAAACTGTTTTTT
CDR3: CASSSGTATTNEKLFF
V: TRBV7-6
D: TRBD1
J: TRBJ1-4
size: once
length: 16

DNA: TGCAGCGATTACACAGGGGGCGGAGGCTACACCTTC
CDR3: CSDYTGGGGYTF
V: TRBV29-1
D: TRBD1
J: TRBJ1-2
size: .
length: 12

DNA: TGTGCCACCAGGGCAAGGGTTGCGTGGGGGGACACTGAAGCTTTCTTT
CDR3: CATRARVAWGDTEAFF
V: TRBV15
D: .
J: TRBJ1-1
size: few
length: 16

DNA: TGCGCCAGCAGCGCGGGCGGACAGGGAGAAAATGAAAAACTGTTTTTT
CDR3: CASSAGGQGENEKLFF
V: TRBV5-1
D: TRBD1
J: TRBJ1-4
size: few
length: 16

DNA: TGCGCCAGCAGCCTGGGTAGCGGGCCAACCTACAATGAGCAGTTCTTC
CDR3: CASSLGSGPTYNEQFF
V: TRBV5-1
D: TRBD2
J: TRBJ2-1
size: .
length: 16

DNA: TGCGCCAGCAGCTCCGGACAGGGGATATACACCGGGGAGCTGTTTTTT
CDR3: CASSSGQGIYTGELFF
V: TRBV5-1
D: TRBD1
J: TRBJ2-2
size: .
length: 16

DNA: TGCGCCAGCAGCTTGGCTGGGCTGGGCAATCAGCCCCAGCATTTT
CDR3: CASSLAGLGNQPQHF
V: TRBV5-1
D: .
J: TRBJ1-5
size: once
length: 15

DNA: TGCGCCAGCAGTGAGTTAGGCAGCCGAGTTGCCGGGCCTGAAGCTTTCTTT
CDR3: CASSELGSRVAGPEAFF
V: TRBV10-1
D: .
J: TRBJ1-1
size: .
length: 17

DNA: TGCGCCAGCAGCCAGGGCCGAGGGGGGTTTACTGAAGCTTTCTTT
CDR3: CASSQGRGGFTEAFF
V: TRBV4-1
D: .
J: TRBJ1-1
size: .
length: 15

DNA: TGTGCCAGCAGTCAGGGGGACTATGGCTACACCTTC
CDR3: CASSQGDYGYTF
V: TRBV6-2/TRBV6-3
D: TRBD1
J: TRBJ1-2
size: few
length: 12

DNA: TGTGCCAGCTCCAAACAGGGGAACACCGGGGAGCTGTTTTTT
CDR3: CASSKQGNTGELFF
V: TRBV18
D: .
J: TRBJ2-2
size: .
length: 14

DNA: TGTGCCAGCACCAGGGGCAGGGGGCAGGGCTACACCTTC
CDR3: CASTRGRGQGYTF
V: TRBV2
D: TRBD1
J: TRBJ1-2
size: .
length: 13

DNA: TGTGCCAGCTCACCACCTTCGACCCCCTACGAGCAGTACTTC
CDR3: CASSPPSTPYEQYF
V: TRBV18
D: .
J: TRBJ2-7
size: .
length: 14

DNA: TGTGCCAGCTCGCCGGCCCTAGCGGGGCATAACAATGAGCAGTTCTTC
CDR3: CASSPALAGHNNEQFF
V: TRBV18
D: TRBD2
J: TRBJ2-1
size: .
length: 16

DNA: TGTGCCAGCAGCTTAGCACCAGGGAAACAGCCCCAGCATTTT
CDR3: CASSLAPGKQPQHF
V: TRBV7-8
D: .
J: TRBJ1-5
size: .
length: 14

DNA: TGTGCCAGCAGTGACGGACAGGGTTTCACAGATACGCAGTATTTT
CDR3: CASSDGQGFTDTQYF
V: TRBV6-1
D: TRBD1
J: TRBJ2-3
size: .
length: 15

DNA: TGTGCCAGCAGCCAAAACTCAGTAAAGCAATACAATGAGCAGTTCTTC
CDR3: CASSQNSVKQYNEQFF
V: TRBV14
D: .
J: TRBJ2-1
size: .
length: 16

DNA: TGCGCCAGCAGCTACCCCCGACAGGGTGCAGGGGACGAGCAGTACTTC
CDR3: CASSYPRQGAGDEQYF
V: TRBV5-1
D: TRBD1
J: TRBJ2-7
size: once
length: 16

DNA: TGCGCCAGCAGTGAGTCGAGGAGCTATTCTAACTATGGCTACACCTTC
CDR3: CASSESRSYSNYGYTF
V: TRBV10-2
D: .
J: TRBJ1-2
size: .
length: 16

DNA: TGTGCCACCAGCAGAGACAGGGGGACCTATGGCTACACCTTC
CDR3: CATSRDRGTYGYTF
V: TRBV15
D: TRBD1
J: TRBJ1-2
size: .
length: 14

DNA: TGCGCCAGCAGCTTGGGGTCGGGGGAAAATTCACCCCTCCACTTT
CDR3: CASSLGSGENSPLHF
V: TRBV5-1
D: .
J: TRBJ1-6
size: .
length: 15

DNA: TGTGCCAGCAGCTTCAACAGGGAAGGGGAGCTGTTTTTT
CDR3: CASSFNREGELFF
V: TRBV11-2
D: .
J: TRBJ2-2
size: .
length: 13

DNA: TGTGCCAGCAGTCCCGGACTAGCGGAACGACTTACCTACGAGCAGTACTTC
CDR3: CASSPGLAERLTYEQYF
V: TRBV6-6
D: TRBD2
J: TRBJ2-7
size: .
length: 17

DNA: TGTGCCAGTAGTATAGAGACGACAGGCTACGAGCAGTACTTC
CDR3: CASSIETTGYEQYF
V: TRBV19
D: .
J: TRBJ2-7
size: once
length: 14

DNA: TGCGCCAGCAGCTTGCACACAGATACGCAGTATTTT
CDR3: CASSLHTDTQYF
V: TRBV5-1
D: .
J: TRBJ2-3
size: once
length: 12

DNA: TGTGCCAGCAGCCTAGGCAGTCTGATCTCCTACAATGAGCAGTTCTTC
CDR3: CASSLGSLISYNEQFF
V: TRBV7-2
D: .
J: TRBJ2-1
size: .
length: 16